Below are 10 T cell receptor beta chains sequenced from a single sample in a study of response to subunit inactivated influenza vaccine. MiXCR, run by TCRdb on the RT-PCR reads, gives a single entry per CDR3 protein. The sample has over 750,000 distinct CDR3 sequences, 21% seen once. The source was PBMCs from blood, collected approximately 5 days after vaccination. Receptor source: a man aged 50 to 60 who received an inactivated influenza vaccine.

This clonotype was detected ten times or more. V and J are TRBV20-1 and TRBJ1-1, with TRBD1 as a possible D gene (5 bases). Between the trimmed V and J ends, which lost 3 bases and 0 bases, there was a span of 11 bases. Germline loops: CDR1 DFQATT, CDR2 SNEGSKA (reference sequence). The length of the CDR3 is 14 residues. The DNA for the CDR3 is TGCAGTGCTAGTCAGGGTATCATGAACACTGAAGCTTTCTTT. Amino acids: CSASQGIMNTEAFF.

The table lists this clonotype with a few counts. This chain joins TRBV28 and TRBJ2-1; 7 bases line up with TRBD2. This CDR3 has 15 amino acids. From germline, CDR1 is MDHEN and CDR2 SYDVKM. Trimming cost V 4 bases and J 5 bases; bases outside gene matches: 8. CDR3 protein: CASSSRTSIHNEQFF. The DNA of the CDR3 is TGTGCCAGCAGTTCCCGGACTAGTATTCACAATGAGCAGTTCTTC.

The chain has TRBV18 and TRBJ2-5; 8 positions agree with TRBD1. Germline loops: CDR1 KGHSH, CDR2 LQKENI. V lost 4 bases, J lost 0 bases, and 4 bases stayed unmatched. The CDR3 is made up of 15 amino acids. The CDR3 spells CASSRDRGDQETQYF. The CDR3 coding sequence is TGTGCCAGCTCACGCGACAGGGGAGACCAAGAGACCCAGTACTTC.

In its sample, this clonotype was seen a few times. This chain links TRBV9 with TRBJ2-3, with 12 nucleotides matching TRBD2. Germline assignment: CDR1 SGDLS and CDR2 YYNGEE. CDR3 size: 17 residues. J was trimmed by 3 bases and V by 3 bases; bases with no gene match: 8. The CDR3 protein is CASSALPTSGRTDTQYF. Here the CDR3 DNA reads TGTGCCAGCAGCGCCCTTCCTACTAGCGGGAGGACAGATACGCAGTATTTT.

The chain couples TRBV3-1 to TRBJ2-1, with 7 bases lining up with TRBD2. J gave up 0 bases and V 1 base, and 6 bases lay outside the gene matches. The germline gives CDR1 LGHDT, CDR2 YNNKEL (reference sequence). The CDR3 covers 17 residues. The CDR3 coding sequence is TGTGCCAGCAGCCAAGCCGGGACTAAGAGCTCCTACAATGAGCAGTTCTTC. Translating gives CASSQAGTKSSYNEQFF.

This chain's CDR3 is CASSPGSTYEQYF. The CDR3 nucleotides read TGTGCCAGCAGTCCCGGAAGCACCTACGAGCAGTACTTC. The chain links TRBV27 to TRBJ2-7, with D unresolved. V was shortened by 5 bases and J by 2 bases, with 10 bases between the two germline ends. CDR3 length equals 13 residues. CDR1 is MNHEY, CDR2 SMNVEV, per germline (reference sequence).

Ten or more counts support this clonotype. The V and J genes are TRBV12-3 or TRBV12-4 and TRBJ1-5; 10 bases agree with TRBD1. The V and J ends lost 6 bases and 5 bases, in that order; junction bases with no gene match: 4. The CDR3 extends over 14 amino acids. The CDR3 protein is CASRGDRGDQPQHF. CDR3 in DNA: TGTGCCAGCAGAGGGGACAGGGGAGATCAGCCCCAGCATTTT.

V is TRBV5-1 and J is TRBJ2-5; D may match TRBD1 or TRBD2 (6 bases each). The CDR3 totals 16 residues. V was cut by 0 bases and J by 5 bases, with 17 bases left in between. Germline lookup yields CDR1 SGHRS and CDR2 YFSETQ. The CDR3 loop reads CASSLDGGPVWETQYF. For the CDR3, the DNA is TGCGCCAGCAGCTTGGACGGGGGCCCCGTATGGGAGACCCAGTACTTC.

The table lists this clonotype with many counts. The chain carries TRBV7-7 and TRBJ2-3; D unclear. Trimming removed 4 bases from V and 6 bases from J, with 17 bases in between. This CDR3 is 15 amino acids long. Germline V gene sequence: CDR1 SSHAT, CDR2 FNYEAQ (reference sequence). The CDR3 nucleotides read TGTGCCAGCAGCTCCTCCTTAGATACCCGCGATACGCAGTATTTT. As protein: CASSSSLDTRDTQYF.

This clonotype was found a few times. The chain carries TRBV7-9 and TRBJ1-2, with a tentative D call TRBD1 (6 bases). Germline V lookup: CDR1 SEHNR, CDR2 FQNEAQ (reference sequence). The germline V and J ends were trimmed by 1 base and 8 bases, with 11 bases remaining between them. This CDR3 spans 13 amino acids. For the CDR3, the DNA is TGTGCCAGCAGCTTAGACAGGGTAGGCGGCTACACCTTC. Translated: CASSLDRVGGYTF.